The TCR beta chain under discussion was sequenced for a study of shared clonotypes between healthy human individuals. Across the whole study: The plates for each donor numbered three CD4 naive, three CD4 memory, two CD8 naive and one CD8 memory.

The V gene end was trimmed by 2 bases and the J gene end by 4 bases; junction bases not matched to a gene: 1. The CDR3 length is 15 residues. CDR1 is SGHDT, CDR2 YYEEEE, per germline. Researchers ran the assay at a deep level. The data were produced by immunoSEQ multiplex PCR, yet TCRdb's version contains in-frame clones alone and is incomplete. The sample yields about 1 million clones, about 75% seen once. Everyone who donated was a Caucasian adult who lived in Nashville, Tennessee. What was sequenced was memory CD4+ T cells sorted from blood. Subset indicated: CD45RA-negative fraction. The sequence derives from a man aged 18 to 29 in good health. This sequence joins TRBV5-6 and TRBJ2-1; 12 positions agree with TRBD2. The CDR3 protein is CASSFGLAGYNEQFF. In DNA, the CDR3 is TGTGCCAGCAGCTTCGGACTAGCGGGGTACAATGAGCAGTTCTTC.